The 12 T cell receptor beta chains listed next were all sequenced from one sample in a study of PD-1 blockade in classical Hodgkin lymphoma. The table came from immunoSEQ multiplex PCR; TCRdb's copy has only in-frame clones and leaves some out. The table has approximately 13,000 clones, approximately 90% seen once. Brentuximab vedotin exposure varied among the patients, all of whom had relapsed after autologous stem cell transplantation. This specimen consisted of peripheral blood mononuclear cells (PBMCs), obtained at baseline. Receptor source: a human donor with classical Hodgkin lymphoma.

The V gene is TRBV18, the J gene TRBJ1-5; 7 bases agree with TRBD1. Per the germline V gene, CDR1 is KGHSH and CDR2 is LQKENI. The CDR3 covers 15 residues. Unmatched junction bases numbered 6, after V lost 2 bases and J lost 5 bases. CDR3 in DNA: TGTGCCAGCTCACCATCGACAGGGAGGGATCAGCCCCAGCATTTT. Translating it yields CASSPSTGRDQPQHF.

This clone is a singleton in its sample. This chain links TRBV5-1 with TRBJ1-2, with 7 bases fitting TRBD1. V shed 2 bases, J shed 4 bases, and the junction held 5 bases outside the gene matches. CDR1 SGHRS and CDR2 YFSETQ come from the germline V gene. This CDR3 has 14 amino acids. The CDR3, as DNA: TGCGCCAGCAGCTTTACAGGGGTTCCCTATGGCTACACCTTC. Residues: CASSFTGVPYGYTF.

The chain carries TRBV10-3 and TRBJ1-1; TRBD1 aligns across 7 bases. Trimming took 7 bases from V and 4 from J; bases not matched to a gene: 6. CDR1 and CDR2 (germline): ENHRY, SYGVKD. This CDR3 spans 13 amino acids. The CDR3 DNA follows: TGTGCCATCACCCGGCAGGGGGGCACTGAAGCTTTCTTT. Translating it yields CAITRQGGTEAFF.

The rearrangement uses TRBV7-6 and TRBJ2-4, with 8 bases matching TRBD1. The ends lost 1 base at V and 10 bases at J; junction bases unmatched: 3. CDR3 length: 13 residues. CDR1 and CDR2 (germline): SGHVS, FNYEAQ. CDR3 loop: CASSLGDRYIQYF. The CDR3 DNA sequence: TGTGCCAGCAGCTTAGGGGACAGGTATATTCAGTACTTC.

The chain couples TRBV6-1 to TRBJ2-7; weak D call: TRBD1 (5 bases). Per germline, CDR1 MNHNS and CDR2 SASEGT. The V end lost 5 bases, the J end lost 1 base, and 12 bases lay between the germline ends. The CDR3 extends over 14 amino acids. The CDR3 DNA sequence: TGTGCCAGCAGTCGGATTAGGGGATCCTACGAGCAGTACTTC. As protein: CASSRIRGSYEQYF.

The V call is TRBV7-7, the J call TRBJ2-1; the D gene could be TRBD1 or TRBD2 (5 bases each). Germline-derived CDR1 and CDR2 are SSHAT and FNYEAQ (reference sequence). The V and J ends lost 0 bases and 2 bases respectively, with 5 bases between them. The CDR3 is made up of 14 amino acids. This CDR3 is CASSLAGAYNEQFF. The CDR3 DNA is TGTGCCAGCAGCTTAGCGGGGGCCTACAATGAGCAGTTCTTC.

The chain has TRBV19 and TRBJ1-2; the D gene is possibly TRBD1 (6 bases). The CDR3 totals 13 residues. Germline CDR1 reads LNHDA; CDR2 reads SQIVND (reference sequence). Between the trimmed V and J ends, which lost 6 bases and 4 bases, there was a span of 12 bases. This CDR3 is CASSLDSLYGYTF. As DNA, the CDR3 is TGTGCCAGTAGCCTGGACAGCCTCTATGGCTACACCTTC. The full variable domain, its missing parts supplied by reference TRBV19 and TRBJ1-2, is DGGITQSPKYLFRKEGQNVTLSCEQNLNHDAMYWYRQDPGQGLRLIYYSQIVNDFQKGDIAEGYSVSREKKESFPLTVTSAQKNPTAFYLCASSLDSLYGYTFGSGTRLTVV.

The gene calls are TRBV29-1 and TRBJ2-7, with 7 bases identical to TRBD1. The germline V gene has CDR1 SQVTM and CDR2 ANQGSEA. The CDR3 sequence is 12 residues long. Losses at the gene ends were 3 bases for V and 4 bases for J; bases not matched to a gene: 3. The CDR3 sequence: CSVEGRGYEQYF. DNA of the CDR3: TGCAGCGTTGAGGGCAGGGGGTACGAGCAGTACTTC.

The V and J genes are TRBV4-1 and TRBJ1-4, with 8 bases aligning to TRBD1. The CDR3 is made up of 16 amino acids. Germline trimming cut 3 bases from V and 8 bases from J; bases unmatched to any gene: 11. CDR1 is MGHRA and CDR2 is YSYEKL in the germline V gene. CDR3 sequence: CASSHPDRGMKEKLFF. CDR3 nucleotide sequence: TGCGCCAGCAGCCACCCCGACAGGGGCATGAAGGAAAAACTGTTTTTT.

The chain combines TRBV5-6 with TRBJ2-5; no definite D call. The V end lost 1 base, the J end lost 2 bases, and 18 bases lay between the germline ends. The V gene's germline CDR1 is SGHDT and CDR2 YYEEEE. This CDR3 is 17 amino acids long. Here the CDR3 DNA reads TGTGCCAGCAGCTTGCAAACCTTTAGGCTAGGTCAAGAGACCCAGTACTTC. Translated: CASSLQTFRLGQETQYF.

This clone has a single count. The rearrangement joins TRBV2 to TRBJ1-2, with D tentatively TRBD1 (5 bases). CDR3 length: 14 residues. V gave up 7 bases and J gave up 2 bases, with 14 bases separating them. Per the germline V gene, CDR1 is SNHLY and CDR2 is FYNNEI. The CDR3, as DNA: TGTGCCAGCAAGAGGACATTCCTAAACTATGGCTACACCTTC. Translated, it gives CASKRTFLNYGYTF.

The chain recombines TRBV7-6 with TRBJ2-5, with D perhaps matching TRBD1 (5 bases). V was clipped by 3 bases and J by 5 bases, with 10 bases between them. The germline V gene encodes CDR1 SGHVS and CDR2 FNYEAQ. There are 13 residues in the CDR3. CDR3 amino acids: CASSFQGRETQYF. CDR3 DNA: TGTGCCAGCAGCTTTCAGGGCCGGGAGACCCAGTACTTC.